The 27 T cell receptor beta chains reported below all come from one sample, sequenced in a study of cytomegalovirus exposure and HLA in healthy donors. 60 Vbeta and 13 Jbeta primers were used in PCR. TCRdb's table, derived via immunoSEQ multiplex PCR, lists solely in-frame clones and lacks some. The sample shows approximately 100,000 clones, roughly 80% of them seen only once. The sequenced sample consisted of PBMCs. The origin of the receptors is a middle-aged man in good health and CMV-seronegative.

This sequence joins TRBV19 and TRBJ2-5, with D perhaps matching TRBD2 (6 bases). The CDR3 covers 13 residues. The V end was cut by 3 bases, the J end by 5 bases, with 10 bases between. The germline V gene has CDR1 LNHDA and CDR2 SQIVND (reference sequence). The CDR3 bases are TGTGCCAGTAGTATTTCCGGGAGTGAGACCCAGTACTTC. It codes for CASSISGSETQYF.

V and J are TRBV12-5 and TRBJ2-3; TRBD1 agrees at 12 bases. The CDR3 is made up of 14 amino acids. The V segment lost 6 bases and the J segment 5 bases; nucleotides outside the gene matches: 3. Germline V gives CDR1 LGHNT, CDR2 FRNRAP. The CDR3 spells CASGGDRGRDTQYF. CDR3 DNA sequence: TGTGCTAGTGGCGGGGACAGGGGGCGAGATACGCAGTATTTT.

This rearrangement joins TRBV2 to TRBJ2-3, with a possible D match to TRBD2 (6 bases). Germline assignment: CDR1 SNHLY and CDR2 FYNNEI. V lost 3 bases and J 4 bases, leaving 11 bases between the germline ends. The CDR3 length is 14 residues. CDR3 bases: TGTGCCAGCAGTGACGGGGGACGGGCAGATACGCAGTATTTT. It specifies CASSDGGRADTQYF. The variable domain in full, with the rest retrieved from reference TRBV2 and TRBJ2-3, is EPEVTQTPSHQVTQMGQEVILRCVPISNHLYFYWYRQILGQKVEFLVSFYNNEISEKSEIFDDQFSVERPDGSNFTLKIRSTKLEDSAMYFCASSDGGRADTQYFGPGTRLTVL.

This clone occurred a few times. This rearrangement joins TRBV6-4 to TRBJ1-6; unclear D gene. Trimming removed 7 bases at V and 10 bases at J, with 14 bases between. The CDR3 has 13 residues. Germline V gene lookup returns CDR1 MRHNA and CDR2 SNTAGT. CDR3 nucleotide sequence: TGTGCCAGCACCGAATCCGAGTCGTCACCCCTCCACTTT. This encodes CASTESESSPLHF.

The DNA of the CDR3 is TGTGCCATCAGAGTCGGGGGTACTAGCTCCTACGAGCAGTACTTC. Its translation: CAIRVGGTSSYEQYF. The rearrangement links TRBV10-3 to TRBJ2-7; weak D call: TRBD2 (6 bases). The length of the CDR3 is 15 residues. The V gene's germline CDR1 is ENHRY and CDR2 SYGVKD. V shed 6 bases and J shed 0 bases, with 15 bases lying between them.

This clone was detected a few times. The chain joins TRBV25-1 to TRBJ2-1; the match to TRBD2 covers 14 bases. J lost 4 bases, V lost 5 bases, and 10 bases had no gene match. The germline V gene has CDR1 MGHDK and CDR2 SYGVNS. This CDR3 has 18 amino acids. CDR3 residues: CASSPLTSGGVLYNEQFF. The CDR3 region has the DNA TGTGCCAGCAGTCCTTTGACTAGCGGGGGGGTTTTATACAATGAGCAGTTCTTC.

The chain uses TRBV7-9 and TRBJ2-3, with TRBD2 matching 9 bases. Germline V gene sequence: CDR1 SEHNR, CDR2 FQNEAQ (reference sequence). The J segment lost 2 bases and the V segment lost 5 bases, leaving 5 bases of the junction unmatched. The CDR3 loop spans 15 amino acids. CDR3 in DNA: TGTGCCAGCAGCCCGGGACTAGCAGACACAGATACGCAGTATTTT. Translation: CASSPGLADTDTQYF. The variable domain in full, with the rest retrieved from reference TRBV7-9 and TRBJ2-3, is DTGVSQNPRHKITKRGQNVTFRCDPISEHNRLYWYRQTLGQGPEFLTYFQNEAQLEKSRLLSDRFSAERPKGSFSTLEIQRTEQGDSAMYLCASSPGLADTDTQYFGPGTRLTVL.

This clone was detected only a few times. The chain has TRBV7-9 and TRBJ2-7; no reliable D call. Trimming left V 5 bases short and J 2 bases short, with 7 bases between. The CDR3 is 12 amino acids. Germline-derived CDR1 and CDR2 are SEHNR and FQNEAQ (reference sequence). As DNA, the CDR3 is TGTGCCAGCAGCCCTAGAACCTACGAGCAGTACTTC. Its protein is CASSPRTYEQYF.

V is TRBV19 and J is TRBJ1-2; no firm D call. Trimming cost V 1 base and J 5 bases, with 5 bases left between them. Germline assignment: CDR1 LNHDA and CDR2 SQIVND (reference sequence). The CDR3 covers 12 residues. In DNA, the CDR3 is TGTGCCAGTAGTATAGGGCAGTATGGCTACACCTTC. Protein product: CASSIGQYGYTF.

V is TRBV5-4 and J is TRBJ1-4; 8 positions agree with TRBD1. The germline V gene has CDR1 SGHNT and CDR2 YYREEE (reference sequence). The V segment lost 4 bases and the J segment 6 bases; nucleotides outside the gene matches: 8. The CDR3 is made up of 15 amino acids. For the CDR3, the DNA is TGTGCCAGCAGCCCTTACGGGACAGGAGATGAAAAACTGTTTTTT. Amino acids: CASSPYGTGDEKLFF.

V and J are TRBV5-6 and TRBJ2-7; 10 nucleotides line up with TRBD1. J gave up 0 bases and V 4 bases, and 4 bases lay outside the gene matches. This CDR3 spans 15 amino acids. The germline V gene has CDR1 SGHDT and CDR2 YYEEEE. The CDR3 is CASSEGQGSSYEQYF. The CDR3 coding sequence is TGTGCCAGCAGCGAGGGACAGGGGAGCTCCTACGAGCAGTACTTC.

The chain employs TRBV18 and TRBJ1-1; a weak D match, TRBD1 (5 bases). CDR1 is KGHSH, CDR2 LQKENI, per germline. V was shortened by 0 bases and J by 2 bases, with 19 bases between the two germline ends. This CDR3 is 18 amino acids long. In DNA form, the CDR3 reads TGTGCCAGCTCACCACCCCCCGGGGGGGAGTTAGGCAACACTGAAGCTTTCTTT. As protein: CASSPPPGGELGNTEAFF.

This clone was detected a few times. The rearrangement uses TRBV25-1 and TRBJ2-7; 7 bases line up with TRBD2. Germline V gives CDR1 MGHDK, CDR2 SYGVNS. The V gene end was trimmed by 2 bases and the J gene end by 4 bases; junction bases not matched to a gene: 5. This CDR3 contains 14 residues. CDR3 residues: CASSEGWGGYEQYF. In DNA form, the CDR3 reads TGTGCCAGCAGTGAAGGTTGGGGGGGGTACGAGCAGTACTTC.

The chain uses TRBV2 and TRBJ2-5; TRBD1 is a possible D gene (5 bases). Trimming cost V 3 bases and J 4 bases, with 12 bases left between them. The germline V gene encodes CDR1 SNHLY and CDR2 FYNNEI. CDR3 length: 14 residues. The CDR3 bases are TGTGCCAGCAGTGAGGTGACAGTTGGAGAGACCCAGTACTTC. It encodes CASSEVTVGETQYF. Based on the CDR3 plus reference TRBV2 and TRBJ2-5, the full variable domain is EPEVTQTPSHQVTQMGQEVILRCVPISNHLYFYWYRQILGQKVEFLVSFYNNEISEKSEIFDDQFSVERPDGSNFTLKIRSTKLEDSAMYFCASSEVTVGETQYFGPGTRLLVL.

This clone has more than one count but fewer than ten. The rearrangement uses TRBV5-1 and TRBJ1-3; 7 nucleotides match TRBD1. In germline, CDR1 is SGHRS, CDR2 YFSETQ. The CDR3 is 14 amino acids. Trimming cost V 4 bases and J 2 bases; bases outside gene matches: 3. CDR3 in DNA: TGCGCCAGCAGCCAGGGGGGACCTGGAAACACCATATATTTT. Protein product: CASSQGGPGNTIYF.

This clone has more than one count but fewer than ten. The rearrangement joins TRBV6-1 to TRBJ1-2; maybe TRBD1 (5 bases). The CDR3 contains 12 residues. Germline CDR1 reads MNHNS; CDR2 reads SASEGT. V was trimmed by 3 bases and J by 7 bases, leaving 9 bases between them. Here the CDR3 DNA reads TGTGCCAGCAGTGACAGGGCTCGTGGCTACACCTTC. It encodes CASSDRARGYTF.

V usage is TRBV6-1 and J usage is TRBJ2-1; 12 nucleotides align to TRBD2. Germline CDR1 and CDR2: MNHNS and SASEGT. The CDR3 consists of 19 residues. Germline trimming cut 2 bases from V and 7 bases from J; bases unmatched to any gene: 15. The CDR3 spells CASSERLAGGPWVGNEQFF. CDR3 coding DNA: TGTGCCAGCAGTGAAAGGCTAGCGGGGGGGCCTTGGGTGGGGAATGAGCAGTTCTTC.

The sample holds one count of this clone. V is TRBV7-3 and J is TRBJ1-1; 7 bases fit TRBD1. V lost 3 bases and J lost 11; bases outside the gene matches: 9. There are 13 residues in the CDR3. Germline lookup yields CDR1 SGHTA and CDR2 FQGTGA. CDR3 protein: CASSFDDRAVAFF. The CDR3 coding sequence is TGTGCCAGCAGCTTCGATGACAGGGCGGTGGCTTTCTTT.

The chain carries TRBV6-6 and TRBJ2-7; TRBD1 aligns across 8 bases. V shed 6 bases, J shed 4 bases, and the junction held 11 bases outside the gene matches. The CDR3 is made up of 15 amino acids. The V gene's germline CDR1 is MNHNY and CDR2 SVGAGI (reference sequence). The CDR3 sequence: CASSGAGTGSYEQYF. CDR3 nucleotide sequence: TGTGCCAGCAGCGGAGCCGGGACAGGTAGTTACGAGCAGTACTTC.

This clone has just one count. V and J are TRBV5-5 and TRBJ1-5, with 9 bases matching TRBD1. V trimming: 0 bases; J trimming: 7 bases; junction bases outside the gene matches: 5. The CDR3 is 15 residues long. Looked up from germline, CDR1 is SGHKS and CDR2 is YYEKEE (reference sequence). CDR3 bases: TGTGCCAGCAGCTTGGACAGGGGGCGAGGACAGCCCCAGCATTTT. It encodes CASSLDRGRGQPQHF.

The genes are TRBV19 and TRBJ1-4, with 7 bases fitting TRBD1. Germline V gene data show CDR1 as LNHDA and CDR2 as SQIVND (reference sequence). J gave up 7 bases and V 4 bases, and 9 bases lay outside the gene matches. The CDR3 has 15 amino acids. CDR3 bases: TGTGCCAGTAGTACCGGGACAGCCACGGGTGAAAAACTGTTTTTT. It yields the protein CASSTGTATGEKLFF.

This rearrangement joins TRBV5-1 to TRBJ2-7, with D possibly matching TRBD1 (6 bases). CDR3 size: 14 residues. V lost 5 bases and J 3 bases, leaving 15 bases between the germline ends. In germline, CDR1 is SGHRS, CDR2 YFSETQ. The CDR3 DNA sequence: TGCGCCAGCAGTACGGGACAAGGCTTCTACGAGCAGTACTTC. It encodes CASSTGQGFYEQYF.

The chain employs TRBV6-5 and TRBJ1-2; D perhaps matches TRBD1 (5 bases). Trimming left V 5 bases short and J 4 bases short, with 11 bases between. CDR1 MNHEY and CDR2 SVGAGI come from the germline V gene. CDR3 length: 13 residues. The CDR3 DNA sequence: TGTGCCAGCAGTGACAGAAGCTTCTATGGCTACACCTTC. It codes for CASSDRSFYGYTF.

V and J are TRBV7-9 and TRBJ1-1; TRBD1 might be the D (6 bases). Trimming cost V 5 bases and J 4 bases, with 11 bases left between them. Germline loops: CDR1 SEHNR, CDR2 FQNEAQ (reference sequence). The CDR3 covers 13 residues. The CDR3 bases are TGTGCCAGCAGCCTAAGAGGGGGCACTGAAGCTTTCTTT. As protein: CASSLRGGTEAFF.

The rearrangement joins TRBV19 to TRBJ1-1; possibly TRBD1 for D (5 bases). Germline CDR1 and CDR2: LNHDA and SQIVND (reference sequence). V lost 9 bases to trimming and J lost 4 bases, with 12 bases between them. The CDR3 spans 12 residues. The CDR3: CASKGWSTEAFF. Written as DNA, the CDR3 is TGTGCCAGCAAGGGGTGGAGCACTGAAGCTTTCTTT.

The V call is TRBV19, the J call TRBJ2-5, with 8 bases lining up with TRBD1. V was clipped by 9 bases and J by 5 bases; unmatched bases: 8. Germline V gene lookup returns CDR1 LNHDA and CDR2 SQIVND (reference sequence). CDR3 size: 13 residues. The CDR3, as DNA: TGTGCCAGCCGACAGGGGAGAGGGGAGACCCAGTACTTC. This gives the protein CASRQGRGETQYF.

This chain links TRBV19 with TRBJ1-1; tentative D call: TRBD1 (6 bases). The CDR3 has 16 residues. V was shortened by 4 bases and J by 1 base, with 16 bases between the two germline ends. CDR1 is LNHDA, CDR2 SQIVND, per germline (reference sequence). The CDR3 nucleotides are TGTGCCAGTAGTACTAGTGGGGGCCAGGGGAACACTGAAGCTTTCTTT. Amino acid sequence: CASSTSGGQGNTEAFF.